The present TCR beta chain was sequenced within a study of blood T cells in healthy people across ages. General study findings and limits: A roughly linear fall in TCR beta diversity per million T cells was seen with increasing age.

Every donor contributed about 10 milliliters of peripheral blood by blood draw. Comments on this clonotype: Its antigen is unknown. Given a much more abundant clone one base away, this may be a read error.

Primed by a sample-barcoded 5' primer and a J-beta primer mix, a second PCR proceeded for about 6 to 11 cycles. TCRdb reanalysed the 5' RACE reads using MiXCR and keeps one entry per CDR3 protein. The sample lists 1,100,000 or so distinct CDR3 sequences; around 43% were seen once. The sequenced material came from blood. The clonotype was recovered from a woman in her sixties or seventies in good health.

The CDR3 spells CASNTDRGEETQYF. For the CDR3, the DNA is TGTGCCAGCAACACAGACAGGGGTGAGGAGACCCAGTACTTC. The chain has TRBV6-5 and TRBJ2-5; TRBD1 matches at 8 bases. CDR3 length: 14 amino acids. Germline lookup yields CDR1 MNHEY and CDR2 SVGAGI. The ends lost 7 bases at V and 5 bases at J; junction bases unmatched: 9.